The source of this TCR beta chain is a study of blood T cells in healthy people across ages. Study-wide results and caveats: The study found more naive CD4+ cells and higher diversity in long-lived than aged donors. Roughly linearly, TCR beta diversity per million T cells fell as age increased.

A J-beta primer mix and a sample-barcoded 5' primer were used in a second PCR of roughly 6 to 12 cycles. A single record per CDR3 protein comes from TCRdb applying MiXCR to the 5' RACE reads. The sample lists about 830,000 distinct CDR3 sequences, roughly 60% occurring once. For this clonotype: Its antigen remains unknown.

Germline V gives CDR1 MGHDK, CDR2 SYGVNS. This CDR3 comprises 12 residues. Between the trimmed V and J ends, which lost 7 bases and 1 base, there was a span of 8 bases. The clonotype originates from a man in his thirties or forties in good health. The sample comprised blood. The rearrangement uses TRBV25-1 and TRBJ2-7; TRBD1 or TRBD2 may be the D gene (5 bases each). CDR3 protein: CASTGASYEQYF. In nucleotides, the CDR3 is TGTGCCAGCACCGGGGCTTCCTACGAGCAGTACTTC.